The next 32 T cell receptor beta chains were all read from a single sample in a study of blood T cell repertoires in COVID-19. Measured with immunoSEQ multiplex PCR; TCRdb has only the in-frame clones, and not every one. The sample comprises 90,000 to 100,000 clones, around 85% of which are singletons, and about 10% rests with the top ten. Sample: peripheral blood. These receptor sequences come from a woman older than 75 with acute or convalescent COVID-19.

This clone was seen once. The chain recombines TRBV14 with TRBJ1-6, with 9 bases identical to TRBD1. Germline V gives CDR1 SGHDN, CDR2 FVKESK. Losses at the gene ends were 0 bases for V and 7 bases for J; bases not matched to a gene: 1. CDR3 length: 15 amino acids. In DNA form, the CDR3 reads TGTGCCAGCAGCCAAGAGACAGGGGGAAATTCACCCCTCCACTTT. It yields the protein CASSQETGGNSPLHF.

The chain couples TRBV3-1 (or the pseudogene TRBV3-2) to TRBJ1-1; 9 bases align to TRBD1. This CDR3 has 13 residues. CDR1 is LGHDT and CDR2 is YNNKEL in the germline V gene (reference sequence). The V and J ends lost 6 bases and 11 bases, in that order; junction bases with no gene match: 10. CDR3 bases: TGTGCCAGCAGTTCAATTGGACAGGGGAAGGCTTTCTTT. Its translation: CASSSIGQGKAFF.

This rearrangement joins TRBV30 to TRBJ1-6, with TRBD1 identical over 7 bases. V lost 0 bases, J lost 9 bases, and 5 bases stayed unmatched. The CDR3 length is 14 residues. The germline CDR1 and CDR2 sequences are GTSNPN and SVGIG (reference sequence). The DNA of the CDR3 is TGTGCCTGGAGTGTACGAGGGGGCAGTTCACCCCTCCACTTT. Protein: CAWSVRGGSSPLHF.

CDR3 nucleotides: TGCGCCAGCAGCTTTGGACAGCTAAACACCGGGGAGCTGTTTTTT. Translation: CASSFGQLNTGELFF. The chain employs TRBV5-1 and TRBJ2-2; a possible D gene is TRBD1 (6 bases). CDR1 is SGHRS and CDR2 is YFSETQ in the germline V gene. The CDR3 is made up of 15 amino acids. V was clipped by 2 bases and J by 2 bases, with 10 bases between them.

This clone was counted between two and nine times. The chain joins TRBV6-5 to TRBJ1-2; weak D call: TRBD1 (6 bases). Between the trimmed V and J ends, which lost 4 bases and 8 bases, there was a span of 11 bases. The CDR3 loop spans 12 amino acids. Germline CDR1 and CDR2: MNHEY and SVGAGI. CDR3 DNA: TGTGCCAGCAGTTTAACAGGGTACGGCTACACCTTC. It is translated as CASSLTGYGYTF.

The chain is built from TRBV24-1 and TRBJ2-5, with 10 bases aligning to TRBD1. The CDR3 has 17 residues. J lost 5 bases, V lost 4 bases, and 12 bases had no gene match. Germline CDR1 and CDR2: KGHDR and SFDVKD. The CDR3 sequence: CATSDPRQGAGRETQYF. CDR3 nucleotide sequence: TGTGCCACCAGTGACCCCCGACAGGGGGCAGGACGGGAGACCCAGTACTTC.

This clone was observed once. V and J are TRBV3-1 (or the pseudogene TRBV3-2) and TRBJ2-2; no clear D. From germline, CDR1 is LGHDT and CDR2 YNNKEL (reference sequence). This CDR3 comprises 15 residues. The V gene lost 4 bases and the J gene lost 6 bases, with 15 bases spanning the gap. The chain's CDR3 is CASSPRIDPSGELFF. In DNA form, the CDR3 reads TGTGCCAGCAGCCCTAGAATTGACCCCTCCGGGGAGCTGTTTTTT.

The chain links TRBV18 to TRBJ2-3; no reliable D call. V lost 4 bases and J lost 0, with 11 bases in between. From germline, CDR1 is KGHSH and CDR2 LQKENI. The CDR3 extends over 15 amino acids. CDR3 region: CASSLYPASTDTQYF. The DNA of the CDR3 is TGTGCCAGCTCACTCTACCCCGCTAGCACAGATACGCAGTATTTT.

This chain joins TRBV28 and TRBJ2-7; tentatively, D is TRBD1 (5 bases). V dropped 2 bases and J dropped 7 bases, with 12 bases sitting between them. CDR3 length: 13 amino acids. The germline CDR1 and CDR2 sequences are MDHEN and SYDVKM. CDR3 nucleotide sequence: TGTGCCAGCAGTTTAGCAGGGCAAAGGGAGCAGTACTTC. Translation gives CASSLAGQREQYF.

The chain combines TRBV14 with TRBJ1-1; possible D gene TRBD1, 6 bases. Germline V CDR1 and CDR2: SGHDN, FVKESK. The CDR3 contains 14 residues. Trimming stripped 3 bases from V and 4 bases from J, with 12 bases between. In DNA, the CDR3 is TGTGCCAGCAGCCACCTGGGGGCAGTCACTGAAGCTTTCTTT. Amino acids: CASSHLGAVTEAFF.

The rearrangement joins TRBV9 to TRBJ2-2; the D gene is possibly TRBD1 (6 bases). Germline loops: CDR1 SGDLS, CDR2 YYNGEE. V lost 0 bases to trimming and J lost 5 bases, with 14 bases between them. The CDR3 contains 16 residues. The CDR3 protein is CASSVVGARGTGELFF. CDR3 in DNA: TGTGCCAGCAGCGTAGTGGGGGCTCGTGGTACCGGGGAGCTGTTTTTT. Together with reference TRBV9 and TRBJ2-2, the CDR3 gives the full variable domain: DSGVTQTPKHLITATGQRVTLRCSPRSGDLSVYWYQQSLDQGLQFLIQYYNGEERAKGNILERFSAQQFPDLHSELNLSSLELGDSALYFCASSVVGARGTGELFFGEGSRLTVL.

This rearrangement joins TRBV5-1 to TRBJ1-2; TRBD1 agrees at 7 bases. The germline gives CDR1 SGHRS, CDR2 YFSETQ. There are 12 residues in the CDR3. V was clipped by 5 bases and J by 4 bases; unmatched bases: 2. Here the CDR3 reads CASRTGAYGYTF. CDR3 DNA sequence: TGCGCCAGCAGAACAGGGGCCTATGGCTACACCTTC.

V and J are TRBV6-2 or TRBV6-3 and TRBJ1-2; a possible D gene is TRBD1 (5 bases). Germline CDR1 is MNHEY and CDR2 is SVGEGT. The germline V and J ends were trimmed by 2 bases and 2 bases, with 6 bases remaining between them. The CDR3 loop spans 13 amino acids. CDR3: CASSYGGNYGYTF. Written as DNA, the CDR3 is TGTGCCAGCAGTTACGGGGGGAACTATGGCTACACCTTC.

This sequence joins TRBV5-1 and TRBJ2-3, with D possibly matching TRBD2 (6 bases). Trimming removed 0 bases at V and 4 bases at J, with 15 bases between. CDR1 and CDR2 from the germline V gene are SGHRS and YFSETQ. The CDR3 totals 16 residues. The chain's CDR3 is CASSLGAQGGSDTQYF. CDR3 bases: TGCGCCAGCAGCTTGGGCGCGCAAGGAGGGTCAGATACGCAGTATTTT. The full variable domain, rest sourced from reference TRBV5-1 and TRBJ2-3, is KAGVTQTPRYLIKTRGQQVTLSCSPISGHRSVSWYQQTPGQGLQFLFEYFSETQRNKGNFPGRFSGRQFSNSRSEMNVSTLELGDSALYLCASSLGAQGGSDTQYFGPGTRLTVL.

The chain joins TRBV28 to TRBJ2-5; 7 nucleotides agree with TRBD2. Germline CDR1 MDHEN, CDR2 SYDVKM. This CDR3 contains 14 residues. Trimming cost V 6 bases and J 4 bases; bases outside gene matches: 8. The DNA for the CDR3 is TGTGCCAGCAGCCCGCCAACGGGGGGAGAGACCCAGTACTTC. Translation gives CASSPPTGGETQYF.

The J gene is TRBJ1-2, the V gene TRBV19, with a possible D match to TRBD1 (6 bases). The CDR3 contains 14 residues. V lost 4 bases, J lost 6 bases, and 15 bases lay in between. CDR1 and CDR2 from the germline V gene are LNHDA and SQIVND (reference sequence). CDR3 region: CASSKGQRINGYTF. As DNA, the CDR3 is TGTGCCAGTAGTAAAGGACAGCGCATAAATGGCTACACCTTC.

This clone was seen once. The DNA for the CDR3 is TGTGCCAGCAGCCAAGACGGCAGGGGGCGAGGTTTAGGAAAACTGTTTTTT. Its protein product is CASSQDGRGRGLGKLFF. This chain connects TRBV3-1 (or the pseudogene TRBV3-2) to TRBJ1-4; 8 bases agree with TRBD1. With V trimmed by 0 bases and J by 10 bases, 13 bases remained unmatched. The CDR3 spans 17 residues. Germline CDR1 and CDR2: LGHDT and YNNKEL (reference sequence).

The rearrangement uses TRBV7-2 and TRBJ2-5, with 11 bases fitting TRBD2. This CDR3 spans 15 amino acids. From germline, CDR1 is SGHTA and CDR2 FQGNSA. V was clipped by 5 bases and J by 5 bases; unmatched bases: 7. Here the CDR3 DNA reads TGTGCCAGCAGCCTTAGCGGGGGGGCTACGGAGACCCAGTACTTC. Translated, it gives CASSLSGGATETQYF.

V is TRBV7-8 and J is TRBJ2-7; weak D call: TRBD1 (5 bases). Germline CDR1 is SGHVS and CDR2 is FQNEAQ. V lost 4 bases to trimming and J lost 1 base, with 11 bases between them. The CDR3 contains 14 residues. CDR3 nucleotides: TGTGCCAGCAGCTCCTCCCCAGGGTCCTACGAGCAGTACTTC. Its translation: CASSSSPGSYEQYF.

The chain uses TRBV19 and TRBJ1-2; 7 bases align to TRBD1. Looked up from germline, CDR1 is LNHDA and CDR2 is SQIVND (reference sequence). This CDR3 spans 16 amino acids. V lost 6 bases and J lost 8; bases outside the gene matches: 18. CDR3 sequence (DNA): TGTGCCAGTAGGACGGGGGACAGCCACTCCGTTGGGGGCTACACCTTC. Its translation: CASRTGDSHSVGGYTF.

The table lists this clone with a few counts. V usage is TRBV6-5 and J usage is TRBJ1-2; 10 bases line up with TRBD1. CDR3 size: 13 residues. J gave up 8 bases and V 4 bases, and 4 bases lay outside the gene matches. CDR1 and CDR2 from the germline V gene are MNHEY and SVGAGI. The CDR3 protein is CASSSTGGAGYTF. DNA of the CDR3: TGTGCCAGCAGTTCGACAGGGGGCGCCGGCTACACCTTC.

The rearrangement joins TRBV15 to TRBJ2-6; 12 nucleotides line up with TRBD1. Germline values: CDR1 LNHNV, CDR2 YYDKDF (reference sequence). CDR3 length: 18 amino acids. Trimming removed 5 bases from V and 6 bases from J; junction bases left unmatched: 11. The DNA of the CDR3 is TGTGCCACCAGCCTCGGGACAGGGGGCGCTCGGTCGGCCAACGTCCTGACTTTC. Protein sequence: CATSLGTGGARSANVLTF.

This chain links TRBV19 with TRBJ2-5, with D perhaps TRBD1 (6 bases). The V gene lost 3 bases and the J gene lost 1 base, with 18 bases spanning the gap. This CDR3 region has 17 residues. CDR1 LNHDA and CDR2 SQIVND come from the germline V gene (reference sequence). CDR3 sequence: CASSIQAGRGGQETQYF. CDR3 nucleotide sequence: TGTGCCAGTAGTATCCAGGCAGGGAGAGGGGGCCAAGAGACCCAGTACTTC.

This clone was recorded once. J is TRBJ2-3 and V is TRBV5-1; 12 bases map to TRBD2. Germline V gene lookup returns CDR1 SGHRS and CDR2 YFSETQ. Unmatched junction bases numbered 5, after V lost 5 bases and J lost 4 bases. The CDR3 is 15 residues long. CDR3 loop: CASRTGTSGSDTQYF. Written as DNA, the CDR3 is TGCGCCAGCAGGACCGGGACTAGCGGGTCAGATACGCAGTATTTT. Full variable domain (missing parts from reference TRBV5-1 and TRBJ2-3): KAGVTQTPRYLIKTRGQQVTLSCSPISGHRSVSWYQQTPGQGLQFLFEYFSETQRNKGNFPGRFSGRQFSNSRSEMNVSTLELGDSALYLCASRTGTSGSDTQYFGPGTRLTVL.

The chain couples TRBV27 to TRBJ2-1, with D maybe TRBD1 (6 bases). This CDR3 is built from 18 residues. Trimming took off 2 bases at V and 3 bases at J, with 20 bases between the two ends. In germline, CDR1 is MNHEY, CDR2 SMNVEV (reference sequence). CDR3 DNA: TGTGCCAGCAGTTTAGAACGTACAGGGCGGGTTCGCTACAATGAGCAGTTCTTC. Residues: CASSLERTGRVRYNEQFF.

V is TRBV7-6 and J is TRBJ2-7; a possible D gene is TRBD1 (6 bases). Germline loops: CDR1 SGHVS, CDR2 FNYEAQ. The CDR3 spans 12 residues. V lost 5 bases, J lost 5 bases, and 10 bases lay in between. The DNA for the CDR3 is TGTGCCAGCAGCGCGACAGGAAACGAGCAGTACTTC. As protein: CASSATGNEQYF.

The rearrangement joins TRBV2 to TRBJ1-2; D may be TRBD1 (5 bases). The CDR3 is 13 amino acids. The V gene's germline CDR1 is SNHLY and CDR2 FYNNEI. V was clipped by 4 bases and J by 0 bases, with 6 bases between them. The CDR3 here is CASSGQSNYGYTF. CDR3 nucleotide sequence: TGTGCCAGCAGTGGACAGTCTAACTATGGCTACACCTTC.

The chain recombines TRBV7-8 with TRBJ2-5; D is undetermined. This CDR3 region has 11 residues. V was trimmed by 4 bases and J by 7 bases, leaving 7 bases between them. Germline CDR1 is SGHVS and CDR2 is FQNEAQ. CDR3 in DNA: TGTGCCAGCAGCTGGAGTGGGACCCAGTACTTC. This codes for CASSWSGTQYF. Variable domain in full (rest from reference TRBV7-8 and TRBJ2-5): GAGVSQSPRYKVAKRGQDVALRCDPISGHVSLFWYQQALGQGPEFLTYFQNEAQLDKSGLPSDRFFAERPEGSVSTLKIQRTQQEDSAVYLCASSWSGTQYFGPGTRLLVL.

This clone was picked up a small number of times. The J gene is TRBJ1-1, the V gene TRBV7-2; 7 positions match TRBD1. After removal of 7 bases from V and 1 base from J, the junction contained 9 bases not matched to a gene. Germline lookup yields CDR1 SGHTA and CDR2 FQGNSA. The CDR3 length is 15 residues. The CDR3 nucleotides are TGTGCCAGCACCCGAACGACAGGGCGGAACACTGAAGCTTTCTTT. Its translation is CASTRTTGRNTEAFF.

This chain's CDR3 is CASSIPTTGDTEAFF. CDR3 sequence (DNA): TGTGCCAGTAGTATACCCACGACAGGGGACACTGAAGCTTTCTTT. This rearrangement joins TRBV19 to TRBJ1-1; 8 bases fit TRBD1. Germline V gives CDR1 LNHDA, CDR2 SQIVND (reference sequence). After removal of 2 bases from V and 3 bases from J, the junction contained 5 bases not matched to a gene. This CDR3 is built from 15 residues.

The chain carries TRBV3-1 (or the pseudogene TRBV3-2) and TRBJ1-2, with a weak D call TRBD1 (6 bases). The length of the CDR3 is 15 residues. The ends were cut back, 1 base at V and 2 bases at J, with 11 bases in the middle. Germline V gives CDR1 LGHDT, CDR2 YNNKEL (reference sequence). DNA for the CDR3: TGTGCCAGCAGCCAAGCCCCGGGGACAAACTATGGCTACACCTTC. The encoded protein is CASSQAPGTNYGYTF.

The chain joins TRBV16 to TRBJ1-1; D is unclear. Trimming cost V 7 bases and J 2 bases, with 11 bases left between them. The CDR3 has 13 amino acids. Germline V gene data show CDR1 as KGHSY and CDR2 as FQNENV. CDR3 DNA sequence: TGTGCCAGCACACTGCAGGTCAACACTGAAGCTTTCTTT. Protein sequence: CASTLQVNTEAFF.